A single sample gave rise to the 20 T cell receptor beta chains below, sequenced in a study of shared clonotypes between healthy human individuals. Assay used: immunoSEQ multiplex PCR; TCRdb lists only in-frame clones, some missing. The data show some 2.1 million clones, 85% to 95% seen once. Sequenced input: naive CD4+ T cells sorted from blood. As to subset: CD45RA+ positively selected. The receptor set was obtained from a man between 18 and 35 years old in good health.

This chain joins TRBV30 and TRBJ1-2; 11 bases match TRBD1. Germline-derived CDR1 and CDR2 are GTSNPN and SVGIG (reference sequence). With 4 bases clipped from V and 3 bases from J, the junction kept 7 bases outside the gene matches. The CDR3 consists of 15 residues. CDR3 in amino acids: CAWTGQGAPDYGYTF. The CDR3, as DNA: TGTGCCTGGACCGGACAGGGGGCGCCAGACTATGGCTACACCTTC.

Points on this clone: Distinct nucleotide sequences in the sample also encode this CDR3. The chain uses TRBV18 and TRBJ2-1; D possibly corresponds to TRBD2 (6 bases). There are 15 residues in the CDR3. The V end lost 3 bases, the J end lost 3 bases, and 12 bases lay between the germline ends. The germline V gene encodes CDR1 KGHSH and CDR2 LQKENI. CDR3 DNA sequence: TGTGCCAGCTCACCGGGGACTGGCGGCTACAATGAGCAGTTCTTC. The encoded protein is CASSPGTGGYNEQFF.

The chain uses TRBV29-1 and TRBJ2-7; TRBD1 matches 9 bases. The CDR3 extends over 13 amino acids. Germline V lookup: CDR1 SQVTM, CDR2 ANQGSEA. V was pared by 1 base and J by 7 bases, with 5 bases of the junction left unmatched. CDR3 residues: CSVEAQGAGEQYF. The DNA for the CDR3 is TGCAGCGTTGAAGCACAGGGGGCGGGTGAGCAGTACTTC.

The chain is built from TRBV25-1 and TRBJ2-5; 8 bases are shared with TRBD1. Germline-derived CDR1 and CDR2 are MGHDK and SYGVNS. The CDR3 extends over 16 amino acids. V shed 2 bases, J shed 4 bases, and the junction held 9 bases outside the gene matches. For the CDR3, the DNA is TGTGCCAGCAGTGAAGCCGGGACAGGTCAGGGAGAGACCCAGTACTTC. This gives the protein CASSEAGTGQGETQYF.

The gene calls are TRBV10-1 and TRBJ2-2; no definite D call. Per the germline V gene, CDR1 is WNHNN and CDR2 is SYGVQD (reference sequence). The CDR3 spans 14 residues. Trimming took off 5 bases at V and 4 bases at J, with 11 bases between the two ends. CDR3 DNA sequence: TGCGCCAGCAGTCCGGCCGCTGGCACCGGGGAGCTGTTTTTT. Translation gives CASSPAAGTGELFF.

This chain uses TRBV7-2 with TRBJ2-7; D gene unclear. The germline CDR1 and CDR2 sequences are SGHTA and FQGNSA. This CDR3 is built from 12 residues. Trimming shortened V by 5 bases and J by 5 bases, and 10 bases separated the two germline ends. CDR3 region: CASSTTWDEQYF. The CDR3 DNA is TGTGCCAGCAGCACGACCTGGGACGAGCAGTACTTC.

The chain has TRBV28 and TRBJ2-3, with 8 bases matching TRBD2. The CDR3 contains 16 residues. J lost 1 base, V lost 7 bases, and 10 bases had no gene match. Germline CDR1 is MDHEN and CDR2 is SYDVKM. The CDR3 sequence: CASNPPQAGGTDTQYF. The CDR3 nucleotides read TGTGCCAGCAATCCCCCCCAAGCGGGGGGCACAGATACGCAGTATTTT. The whole variable domain, filled in from reference TRBV28 and TRBJ2-3, reads DVKVTQSSRYLVKRTGEKVFLECVQDMDHENMFWYRQDPGLGLRLIYFSYDVKMKEKGDIPEGYSVSREKKERFSLILESASTNQTSMYLCASNPPQAGGTDTQYFGPGTRLTVL.

The CDR3, as DNA: TGTGCCAGCAGCAGCAACAGGGCTGGGGCCAACGTCCTGACTTTC. It encodes CASSSNRAGANVLTF. The chain joins TRBV7-9 to TRBJ2-6, with D possibly matching TRBD1 (6 bases). CDR3 size: 15 residues. Germline CDR1 reads SEHNR; CDR2 reads FQNEAQ (reference sequence). V lost 5 bases, J lost 2 bases, and 10 bases lay in between.

V gene TRBV5-4 combines with J gene TRBJ1-5; D gene ambiguous. The V and J ends lost 1 base and 5 bases respectively, with 4 bases between them. Germline V gene data show CDR1 as SGHNT and CDR2 as YYREEE (reference sequence). CDR3 length: 12 amino acids. The DNA for the CDR3 is TGTGCCAGCAGCTTGCTGGATCAGCCCCAGCATTTT. Its protein product is CASSLLDQPQHF.

With regard to this clone: The same CDR3 arises from other DNA sequences in this sample as well. The chain joins TRBV5-1 to TRBJ2-1; D is unresolved. The V gene's germline CDR1 is SGHRS and CDR2 YFSETQ. The CDR3 contains 15 residues. Trimming cost V 0 bases and J 1 base, with 8 bases left between them. The CDR3 nucleotides are TGCGCCAGCAGCTTGGCTGGGAATTCCTACAATGAGCAGTTCTTC. As protein: CASSLAGNSYNEQFF.

The chain has TRBV4-3 and TRBJ1-4; unclear D gene. The germline V gene encodes CDR1 LGHNA and CDR2 YSLEER. The V and J ends lost 0 bases and 8 bases respectively, with 10 bases between them. The CDR3 extends over 14 amino acids. CDR3: CASSQDPGREKLFF. The CDR3 DNA reads as TGCGCCAGCAGCCAAGATCCGGGGAGGGAAAAACTGTTTTTT.

The chain links TRBV9 to TRBJ2-1; D is perhaps TRBD1 (6 bases). This CDR3 region has 16 residues. Trimming cost V 4 bases and J 2 bases, with 16 bases left between them. Germline CDR1 and CDR2: SGDLS and YYNGEE. The CDR3 spells CASSQTGQTAYNEQFF. In nucleotides, the CDR3 is TGTGCCAGCAGCCAAACCGGACAGACTGCCTACAATGAGCAGTTCTTC. The full variable domain, completed using reference TRBV9 and TRBJ2-1, is DSGVTQTPKHLITATGQRVTLRCSPRSGDLSVYWYQQSLDQGLQFLIQYYNGEERAKGNILERFSAQQFPDLHSELNLSSLELGDSALYFCASSQTGQTAYNEQFFGPGTRLTVL.

The chain combines TRBV23-1 with TRBJ2-7; tentative D call: TRBD1 (5 bases). TRBV23-1 is flagged as an ORF with uncertain function. The CDR3 is made up of 15 amino acids. Trimming cost V 2 bases and J 4 bases, with 15 bases left between them. The CDR3 coding sequence is TGCGCCAGCAGTCAAAGGGGTGAGGCAGGGTACGAGCAGTACTTC. This translates into CASSQRGEAGYEQYF.

The V call is TRBV5-6, the J call TRBJ2-7; D gene unclear. Germline V gives CDR1 SGHDT, CDR2 YYEEEE. The ends were cut back, 2 bases at V and 2 bases at J, with 11 bases in the middle. The CDR3 contains 14 residues. The CDR3 loop reads CASSFLSDPYEQYF. The CDR3 region has the DNA TGTGCCAGCAGCTTTTTATCCGACCCCTACGAGCAGTACTTC. Looking up the rest from reference TRBV5-6 and TRBJ2-7 gives the full variable domain: DAGVTQSPTHLIKTRGQQVTLRCSPKSGHDTVSWYQQALGQGPQFIFQYYEEEERQRGNFPDRFSGHQFPNYSSELNVNALLLGDSALYLCASSFLSDPYEQYFGPGTRLTVT.

The genes are TRBV15 and TRBJ2-3; D gene ambiguous. This CDR3 is 17 amino acids long. Germline V gene data show CDR1 as LNHNV and CDR2 as YYDKDF (reference sequence). Trimming removed 0 bases from V and 4 bases from J, with 17 bases in between. CDR3 loop: CATSRDVGEARADTQYF. The CDR3 coding sequence is TGTGCCACCAGCAGAGATGTAGGAGAAGCTAGGGCAGATACGCAGTATTTT.

The rearrangement links TRBV5-4 to TRBJ1-6; D perhaps matches TRBD1 (5 bases). Trimming stripped 4 bases from V and 9 bases from J, with 20 bases between. Looked up from germline, CDR1 is SGHNT and CDR2 is YYREEE (reference sequence). This CDR3 region has 16 residues. The CDR3 nucleotides are TGTGCCAGCAGCCCCGTCGGGCAGGGCTTGAGTTCACCCCTCCACTTT. This encodes CASSPVGQGLSSPLHF.

The chain links TRBV4-3 to TRBJ2-7; 7 positions agree with TRBD1. This CDR3 is built from 15 residues. Germline-derived CDR1 and CDR2 are LGHNA and YSLEER. V shed 6 bases, J shed 3 bases, and the junction held 11 bases outside the gene matches. The CDR3: CASSLSTGSYYEQYF. CDR3 in DNA: TGCGCCAGCAGTCTTTCGACAGGGTCGTACTACGAGCAGTACTTC.

This rearrangement joins TRBV29-1 to TRBJ2-6; 7 nucleotides agree with TRBD1. With 1 base clipped from V and 3 bases from J, the junction kept 3 bases outside the gene matches. The CDR3 loop spans 15 amino acids. The germline gives CDR1 SQVTM, CDR2 ANQGSEA. The CDR3 reads CSVEGGQVGANVLTF. The CDR3 coding sequence is TGCAGCGTTGAAGGCGGACAGGTTGGGGCCAACGTCCTGACTTTC.

The chain has TRBV28 and TRBJ1-6; no clear D. The V and J ends lost 4 bases and 6 bases respectively, with 4 bases between them. The germline gives CDR1 MDHEN, CDR2 SYDVKM. The CDR3 loop spans 12 amino acids. In DNA form, the CDR3 reads TGTGCCAGCAGTTGGCCTAATTCACCCCTCCACTTT. It translates to CASSWPNSPLHF.

V gene TRBV10-1 combines with J gene TRBJ2-3; no clear D. V lost 2 bases to trimming and J lost 1 base, with 10 bases between them. Germline V gene data show CDR1 as WNHNN and CDR2 as SYGVQD (reference sequence). The CDR3 is made up of 15 amino acids. The DNA for the CDR3 is TGCGCCAGCAGTGAGGGGCATAGGGGCACAGATACGCAGTATTTT. Its translation is CASSEGHRGTDTQYF.